This T cell receptor (beta chain) was sequenced for a study of T cells in Graves' hyperthyroidism and ophthalmopathy. Study context: Blood from the periphery was taken at initial diagnosis, before any treatment.

It was uncontrolled infection, other autoimmune disease, pregnancy or lactation that excluded patients. It was at first hyperthyroidism diagnosis, before any ophthalmopathy symptoms, that the blood sample was taken. TCR beta CDR3 sequences were amplified from RNA transcripts. Primed by the HTBI set, a first-round RT-PCR was run on the TCR CDR3. TCRdb recomputed calls from the multiplex PCR reads with MiXCR, one row per CDR3 protein. The sample yields roughly 250,000 distinct CDR3 sequences, more than 14% seen once. The sample taken for sequencing was blood. This sequence was found in a woman in her thirties or forties with Graves' hyperthyroidism that later progressed to Graves' ophthalmopathy.

Here the CDR3 reads CASSLRTRGPHRTEQFF. DNA for the CDR3: TGTGCCAGCAGCCTTCGGACTCGCGGGCCCCACAGGACGGAGCAGTTCTTC. The chain carries TRBV7-6 and TRBJ2-1; TRBD1 or TRBD2 may be the D gene (5 bases each). Germline CDR1 SGHVS, CDR2 FNYEAQ. The CDR3 is made up of 17 amino acids. With 5 bases removed from V and 10 bases from J, the gap between germline ends came to 27 bases.